This entry lists 4 T cell receptor beta chains sequenced from one sample in a study of blood T cell repertoires in COVID-19 (dated by TCRdb to about 2020). The library was obtained by the immunoSEQ multiplex PCR assay. TCRdb provides this immuneACCESS table in a form limited to in-frame rearrangements. Some clones are lacking; in checked studies, under half of them reflect an unresolved V gene, and why the rest are absent is not known. The sample table holds 200,000 to 250,000 clones, of which approximately 84% were seen once. Jointly, the top ten make up 1.5% to 2% of the sample. Sequencing was done on a sample of peripheral blood. These receptors were collected from a woman of 80 years or more with acute or convalescent COVID-19.

This chain uses TRBV5-6 with TRBJ1-2; D is possibly TRBD1 (6 bases). The CDR3 covers 12 residues. In germline, CDR1 is SGHDT, CDR2 YYEEEE. The V end lost 4 bases, the J end lost 7 bases, and 11 bases lay between the germline ends. CDR3 loop: CASSSNRVGYTF. The CDR3 DNA reads as TGTGCCAGCAGCAGCAACAGGGTTGGCTACACCTTC.

This clone has just a few counts. The V gene is TRBV7-9, the J gene TRBJ1-6, with D possibly TRBD1 on 6 matching bases. CDR3 size: 14 residues. Looked up from germline, CDR1 is SEHNR and CDR2 is FQNEAQ (reference sequence). Trimming removed 1 base from V and 8 bases from J, with 9 bases in between. CDR3 sequence reads: CASSLDRVDSPLHF. The CDR3 region has the DNA TGTGCCAGCAGCTTAGACAGGGTTGATTCACCCCTCCACTTT.

The J gene is TRBJ2-7, the V gene TRBV6-5; 7 bases align to TRBD2. In germline, CDR1 is MNHEY, CDR2 SVGAGI. V lost 0 bases to trimming and J lost 3 bases; unmatched junction nucleotides: 5. The CDR3 spans 15 residues. For the CDR3, the DNA is TGTGCCAGCAGTTACTCCGGCGGGAGATACTACGAGCAGTACTTC. It encodes CASSYSGGRYYEQYF.

The rearrangement uses TRBV5-1 and TRBJ1-1; D not resolved. The CDR3 has 16 amino acids. The ends were cut back, 1 base at V and 0 bases at J, with 13 bases in the middle. Germline-derived CDR1 and CDR2 are SGHRS and YFSETQ. The CDR3 here is CASSLSAVAVNTEAFF. The CDR3 DNA reads TGCGCCAGCAGCTTGTCGGCGGTAGCTGTGAACACTGAAGCTTTCTTT.